The clone carrying this T cell receptor (beta chain) was found once. The antigen is not known. This sample is part of a study of siplizumab effects on memory and regulatory T cells. The germline V gene encodes CDR1 SNHLY and CDR2 FYNNEI. J gave up 7 bases and V 5 bases, and 5 bases lay outside the gene matches. CDR3 length equals 14 residues. Each sample contributed about 10^5 TCR templates to the assay. Data came from immunoSEQ multiplex PCR; TCRdb stores just in-frame clones and leaves some out. Altogether some 100,000 clones are present, about 94% being singletons, with the ten largest covering approximately 1.3%. Overall study results and limits: Siplizumab led to significantly less abundant alloreactive sequences that could be traced back to unstimulated CD4+ memory cells.

Material for sequencing was non-Treg CD4+ T cells sorted from blood. This chain connects TRBV2 to TRBJ1-6; TRBD1 agrees at 7 bases. This clonotype originated in a human donor in good health. The CDR3 loop is CASSTGAGNSPLHF. CDR3 nucleotides: TGTGCCAGCAGTACAGGGGCTGGCAATTCACCCCTCCACTTT.